This T cell receptor beta chain was profiled in a study of T cells after yellow fever vaccination (dated by TCRdb to between 2018 and 2021). Study-wide context: The SMART-Seq v4 Ultra Low Input RNA kit was used to prepare libraries from fractions with low cell numbers. To track T-cell clones before and after primary and booster YFV17D yellow fever vaccination, bulk TCR alpha and beta repertoires were sequenced longitudinally. Two healthy male donors made up the cohort, one aged 18 to 29 years and the other aged 30 to 39 years. Blood samples were taken at several timepoints before and after primary and secondary immunization, and bulk PBMC replicates and cell subsets were isolated.

The meaning of the sample's treatment or condition label: live attenuated yellow fever vaccine strain. At each blood-draw timepoint, two biological replicates of bulk PBMCs were obtained. PBMCs were isolated from peripheral blood using a standard Ficoll-Paque protocol. RNA was extracted with TriZol from bulk PBMCs, CD4 and CD8 fractions, and dextramer-positive and dextramer-negative fractions. For this clonotype: The antigen it binds to is not known. No base quality values were provided; no much bigger clone lies one nucleotide off.

TCR cDNA was made using 5'RACE template switching, a step that added a universal primer site and unique molecular identifiers. Priming for cDNA synthesis came from both the TCR alpha and TCR beta constant segments. Two PCR steps were used to amplify libraries, with sample barcodes and sequencing adapters being added in the second step. Sequencing of libraries was performed on Illumina HiSeq 2500 (2x100 bp) or NovaSeq (2x150 bp). On the study's bioinformatics: Reads were demultiplexed and collapsed into UMI consensus sequences with MIGEC, and V(D)J alignment was performed with MiXCR. Using edgeR on replicate PBMC samples, clonotypes were called vaccine-responding if FDR was below 0.01 and the log2 fold change was above 5 up to day 15. CD4 or CD8 identity was assigned to each bulk clonotype according to whether the clonotype was present at higher abundance in the sequenced CD4 repertoire or the sequenced CD8 repertoire. Through fastp at Q25 and MiXCR, TCRdb rebuilt clones from the public reads, retaining in-frame beta chains. Entries that share a CDR3 protein sequence are merged under the most common genes and DNA. These V and J calls originate from TCRdb's pipeline instead of the authors' own analysis. For this sample there are a few hundred thousand distinct CDR3 sequences; about a fifth appear just once. The ten largest clones represent roughly an eighth of the sample.

V and J are trimmed by 4 bases and 7 bases, and the gene matches miss 9 bases of the junction. CDR1 SGHDN and CDR2 FVKESK were looked up in the germline V gene. The CDR3 holds 15 amino acids from the cysteine to the phenylalanine. The CDR3 DNA has 45 bases and is translated from base 1. Summary of the overall study and its limitations: After the booster, most clones that had expanded after primary vaccination were detected again (approximately 96% of CD4 and around nine tenths of CD8), suggesting broad maintenance of memory. FACS-sorted repertoires could contain abundant contaminating clonotypes from the bulk population, so computational filtering was required. A small fraction of clonotypes showed up in both the CD4 and CD8 compartments, probably as a result of convergent recombination. The secondary T-cell response was found to be weaker but faster than the primary response, with a peak reached on day 5 rather than on day 15. Only two donors were included in the study, so the extent to which the findings can be generalized is limited.

The starting material was PBMCs, obtained 15 days after the yellow fever booster vaccination. The sequence links TRBV14 to TRBJ2-1, with TRBD1 matching 8 junction bases. This TCR came from a young man who received the YFV17D yellow fever vaccine. This receptor carries the CDR3 CASSLSRQGRNEQFF. The sequenced DNA: TGTGCCAGCAGCCTTAGTAGACAGGGGAGGAATGAGCAGTTCTTC.